This is a list of T cell receptor beta chains from one sample in a study of CD8+ T cells in alopecia areata. Assay used: immunoSEQ multiplex PCR; TCRdb lists only in-frame clones, some missing. The data show around 130,000 clones, approximately 53% seen once. The material sequenced was CD4+ T cells sorted from blood, taken at week 0. All receptors derive from a human donor with alopecia areata. Both conserved end residues are part of each CDR3. The order of the fields is D gene, J gene, V gene, clone size, CDR3 protein, CDR3 DNA. D genes are given only for firm matches. Where a row states a size, it is once, few, many or the class of an expanded clone; other rows omit it.

. | TRBJ2-1 | TRBV7-2 | . | CASSSDFPSGEQFF | TGTGCCAGCAGCTCGGACTTCCCCTCGGGTGAGCAGTTCTTC
. | TRBJ2-5 | TRBV7-3 | few | CASSSGPIATQYF | TGTGCCAGCAGCTCCGGACCAATAGCGACCCAGTACTTC
. | TRBJ1-2 | TRBV5-1 | . | CASSLPGPSGGYTF | TGCGCCAGCAGCTTGCCGGGGCCCTCCGGCGGCTACACCTTC
. | TRBJ2-3 | TRBV5-1 | . | CASSLGGPQRTDTQYF | TGCGCCAGCAGCTTGGGGGGGCCTCAACGCACAGATACGCAGTATTTT
TRBD1 | TRBJ2-7 | TRBV29-1 | few | CSVEATLSQGYEQYF | TGCAGCGTTGAGGCCACCTTATCACAGGGGTACGAGCAGTACTTC
. | TRBJ2-5 | TRBV9 | . | CASSVLEQETQYF | TGTGCCAGCAGCGTACTAGAACAAGAGACCCAGTACTTC
TRBD1 | TRBJ2-2 | TRBV5-4 | . | CASTEGQGDGELFF | TGTGCCAGCACCGAGGGACAGGGGGACGGGGAGCTGTTTTTT
. | TRBJ1-5 | TRBV30 | once | CAWSVEGNQPQHF | TGTGCCTGGAGTGTGGAGGGGAATCAGCCCCAGCATTTT
. | TRBJ1-1 | TRBV7-2 | few | CASSFVRTEAFF | TGTGCCAGCAGCTTCGTGCGCACTGAAGCTTTCTTT
TRBD2 | TRBJ2-1 | TRBV18 | . | CASSRLAGAENEQFF | TGTGCCAGCTCACGGCTAGCGGGGGCAGAGAATGAGCAGTTCTTC
TRBD1 | TRBJ1-2 | TRBV10-2 | . | CASSEPSQGQEGYTF | TGCGCCAGCAGTGAGCCTAGCCAAGGACAGGAGGGCTACACCTTC
. | TRBJ2-7 | TRBV4-3 | . | CASSTHRTVDYEQYF | TGCGCCAGCAGCACCCACCGGACAGTGGACTACGAGCAGTACTTC
TRBD1 | TRBJ1-2 | TRBV27 | . | CASSPITGAAFYGYTF | TGTGCCAGCAGTCCCATAACAGGGGCCGCCTTCTATGGCTACACCTTC
. | TRBJ2-7 | TRBV30 | . | CAWSNSGGDSSYEQYF | TGTGCCTGGAGTAACTCAGGGGGGGACTCTTCCTACGAGCAGTACTTC
TRBD1 | TRBJ2-7 | TRBV4-2 | few | CASSPGHRGIYEQYF | TGTGCCAGCAGCCCAGGGCACAGGGGGATTTACGAGCAGTACTTC
. | TRBJ1-1 | TRBV6-5 | . | CASTTTMNTEAFF | TGTGCCAGCACAACTACCATGAACACTGAAGCTTTCTTT
TRBD1 | TRBJ1-5 | TRBV6-6 | few | CASSYGGQSQPQHF | TGTGCCAGCAGTTACGGGGGACAGAGCCAGCCCCAGCATTTT
TRBD1 | TRBJ2-5 | TRBV14 | . | CASRRTGDYQETQYF | TGTGCCAGCAGGCGGACAGGGGACTACCAAGAGACCCAGTACTTC
. | TRBJ1-5 | TRBV19 | few | CASRKAAFNQPQHF | TGTGCCAGTAGGAAAGCGGCCTTTAATCAGCCCCAGCATTTT
TRBD1 | TRBJ2-1 | TRBV4-2 | . | CASSQDEGTGGNEQFF | TGTGCCAGCAGCCAAGATGAAGGGACAGGGGGCAATGAGCAGTTCTTC
. | TRBJ2-2 | TRBV5-1 | . | CASSLGRGSDSAGELFF | TGCGCCAGCAGCTTGGGACGGGGAAGTGATTCGGCCGGGGAGCTGTTTTTT
TRBD2 | TRBJ2-7 | TRBV4-2 | few | CASTKQSGVNYEQYF | TGTGCCAGCACCAAGCAGAGCGGGGTAAACTACGAGCAGTACTTC
. | TRBJ1-2 | TRBV28 | . | CASSFRERGYTF | TGTGCCAGCAGTTTCCGAGAGAGGGGCTACACCTTC
TRBD1 | TRBJ2-5 | TRBV7-2 | . | CASSSRRTGFQETQYF | TGTGCCAGCAGCTCCAGGCGGACAGGCTTCCAAGAGACCCAGTACTTC
. | TRBJ2-7 | TRBV9 | . | CASSPGQVYEQYF | TGTGCCAGCAGCCCGGGACAAGTATACGAGCAGTACTTC
. | TRBJ1-2 | TRBV6-5 | . | CASSPGTALYGYTF | TGTGCCAGCAGTCCCGGGACGGCGCTCTATGGCTACACCTTC
TRBD1 | TRBJ2-5 | TRBV2 | . | CASTPGDRGRTWAETQYF | TGTGCCAGCACGCCGGGAGACAGGGGGCGGACTTGGGCAGAGACCCAGTACTTC
TRBD2 | TRBJ2-1 | TRBV7-2 | . | CASSLGTRPNEQFF | TGTGCCAGCAGCTTAGGGACTAGGCCCAATGAGCAGTTCTTC
. | TRBJ2-1 | TRBV5-1 | few | CASSLDFIGNEQFF | TGCGCCAGCAGCTTGGATTTTATCGGCAATGAGCAGTTCTTC
. | TRBJ2-5 | TRBV9 | . | CASSVANWEQETQYF | TGTGCCAGCAGCGTAGCGAACTGGGAACAAGAGACCCAGTACTTC
TRBD1 | TRBJ1-2 | TRBV5-8 | once | CASSSPGQGYDGYTF | TGTGCCAGCAGCTCGCCCGGACAGGGATATGATGGCTACACCTTC
. | TRBJ1-2 | TRBV18 | . | CASSETETDGYTF | TGTGCCAGCTCAGAGACCGAGACGGATGGCTACACCTTC
. | TRBJ1-1 | TRBV20-1 | few | CSASGDTEAFF | TGCAGTGCTTCCGGGGACACTGAAGCTTTCTTT
. | TRBJ2-3 | TRBV7-9 | . | CASGGATDTQYF | TGTGCCAGCGGGGGGGCCACAGATACGCAGTATTTT
. | TRBJ2-5 | TRBV2 | . | CASSEGTVQETQYF | TGTGCCAGCAGCGAGGGGACTGTCCAAGAGACCCAGTACTTC
. | TRBJ2-7 | TRBV29-1 | . | CSVGDWDGGEQYF | TGCAGCGTCGGGGATTGGGACGGTGGGGAGCAGTACTTC
TRBD1 | TRBJ1-2 | TRBV6-1 | . | CASIARDRAGGYTF | TGTGCCAGCATTGCCCGGGACAGGGCTGGTGGCTACACCTTC
TRBD1 | TRBJ2-7 | TRBV5-4 | . | CASSVRTGDYEQYF | TGTGCCAGCAGCGTGCGGACAGGGGACTACGAGCAGTACTTC
. | TRBJ2-7 | TRBV5-1 | few | CASSLNRAAEQYF | TGCGCCAGCAGCTTGAACAGGGCGGCCGAGCAGTACTTC
TRBD2 | TRBJ2-1 | TRBV9 | . | CASSVVPSGGSYNEQFF | TGTGCCAGCAGCGTAGTCCCCAGCGGGGGATCCTACAATGAGCAGTTCTTC
TRBD1 | TRBJ2-1 | TRBV29-1 | . | CSAPSPQGAMNEQFF | TGCAGCGCCCCAAGCCCACAGGGGGCGATGAATGAGCAGTTCTTC
TRBD1 | TRBJ1-6 | TRBV7-9 | . | CASSNYRRQGISPLHF | TGTGCCAGCAGCAACTACCGGCGACAGGGTATTTCACCCCTCCACTTT
. | TRBJ2-5 | TRBV18 | . | CASSPFGADQETQYF | TGTGCCAGCTCACCGTTCGGTGCGGACCAAGAGACCCAGTACTTC
. | TRBJ2-6 | TRBV7-2 | . | CASSLAPRPSGANVLTF | TGTGCCAGCAGCTTAGCCCCACGGCCCTCTGGGGCCAACGTCCTGACTTTC
. | TRBJ2-5 | TRBV18 | . | CASSPGRDETQYF | TGTGCCAGCTCACCGGGCAGGGATGAGACCCAGTACTTC
. | TRBJ2-4 | TRBV5-6 | . | CASSWENIQYF | TGTGCCAGCAGCTGGGAGAACATTCAGTACTTC
. | TRBJ2-6 | TRBV9 | . | CASSALFTTSGANVLTF | TGTGCCAGCAGCGCCCTCTTCACGACCTCTGGGGCCAACGTCCTGACTTTC
. | TRBJ2-1 | TRBV6-1 | . | CASSQGSYNEQFF | TGTGCCAGTAGTCAGGGGTCCTACAATGAGCAGTTCTTC